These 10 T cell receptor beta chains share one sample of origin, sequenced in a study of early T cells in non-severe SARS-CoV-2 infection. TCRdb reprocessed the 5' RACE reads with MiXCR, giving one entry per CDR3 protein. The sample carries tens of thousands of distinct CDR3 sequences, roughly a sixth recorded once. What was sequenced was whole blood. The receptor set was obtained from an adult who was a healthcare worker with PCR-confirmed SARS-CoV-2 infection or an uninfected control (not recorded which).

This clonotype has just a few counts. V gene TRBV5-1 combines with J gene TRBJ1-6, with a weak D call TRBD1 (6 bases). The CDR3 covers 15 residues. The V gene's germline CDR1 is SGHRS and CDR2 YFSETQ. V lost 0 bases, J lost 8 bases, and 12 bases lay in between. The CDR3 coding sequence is TGCGCCAGCAGCTTGGTCCCGGGGGCGGATTCACCCCTCCACTTT. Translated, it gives CASSLVPGADSPLHF.

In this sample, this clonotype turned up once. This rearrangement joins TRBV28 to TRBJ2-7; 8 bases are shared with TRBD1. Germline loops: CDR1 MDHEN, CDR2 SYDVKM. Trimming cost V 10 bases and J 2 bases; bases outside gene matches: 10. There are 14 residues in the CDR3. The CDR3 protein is CAIGGQGGTYEQYF. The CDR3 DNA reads TGTGCCATCGGCGGACAGGGTGGGACCTACGAGCAGTACTTC.

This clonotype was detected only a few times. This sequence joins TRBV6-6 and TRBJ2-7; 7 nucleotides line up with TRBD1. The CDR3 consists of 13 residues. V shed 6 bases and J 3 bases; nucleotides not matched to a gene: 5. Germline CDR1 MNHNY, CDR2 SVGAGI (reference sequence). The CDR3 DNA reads TGTGCCAGCAGAGAGACAGGGATCTACGAGCAGTACTTC. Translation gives CASRETGIYEQYF.

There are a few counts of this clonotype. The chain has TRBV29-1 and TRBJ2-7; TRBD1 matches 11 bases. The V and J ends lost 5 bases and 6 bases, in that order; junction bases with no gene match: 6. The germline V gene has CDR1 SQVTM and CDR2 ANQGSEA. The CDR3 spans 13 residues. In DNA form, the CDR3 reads TGCAGCGTTACGGACAGGGGGCGGTTCGAGCAGTACTTC. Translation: CSVTDRGRFEQYF.

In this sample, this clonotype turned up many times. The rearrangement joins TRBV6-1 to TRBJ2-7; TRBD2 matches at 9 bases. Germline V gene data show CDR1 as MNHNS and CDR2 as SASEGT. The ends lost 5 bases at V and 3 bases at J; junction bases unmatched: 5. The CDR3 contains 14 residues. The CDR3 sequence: CASSLAGEIYEQYF. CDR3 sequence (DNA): TGTGCCAGCAGTTTAGCGGGAGAGATCTACGAGCAGTACTTC.

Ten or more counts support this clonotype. CDR3 sequence (DNA): TGTGCCAGCAGTTTTAGTAGCGGGGTGATCAATGAGCAGTTCTTC. Its translation: CASSFSSGVINEQFF. The genes are TRBV12-3 or TRBV12-4 and TRBJ2-1, with 8 bases identical to TRBD2. Trimming at V came to 3 bases and at J to 6 bases, leaving 7 bases not matched to a gene. This CDR3 is 15 amino acids long.

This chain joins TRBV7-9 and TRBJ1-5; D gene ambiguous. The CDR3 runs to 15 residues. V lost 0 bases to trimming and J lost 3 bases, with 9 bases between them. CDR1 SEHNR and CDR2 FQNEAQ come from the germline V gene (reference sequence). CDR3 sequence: CASSLADGSNQPQHF. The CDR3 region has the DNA TGTGCCAGCAGCTTAGCAGACGGTTCCAATCAGCCCCAGCATTTT.

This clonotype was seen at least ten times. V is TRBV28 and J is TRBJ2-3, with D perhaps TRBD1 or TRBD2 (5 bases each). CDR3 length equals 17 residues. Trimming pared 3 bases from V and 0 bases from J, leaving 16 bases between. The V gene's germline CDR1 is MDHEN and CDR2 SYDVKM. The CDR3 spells CASSLALGEISTDTQYF. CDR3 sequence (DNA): TGTGCCAGCAGTTTGGCGTTGGGGGAGATAAGCACAGATACGCAGTATTTT.

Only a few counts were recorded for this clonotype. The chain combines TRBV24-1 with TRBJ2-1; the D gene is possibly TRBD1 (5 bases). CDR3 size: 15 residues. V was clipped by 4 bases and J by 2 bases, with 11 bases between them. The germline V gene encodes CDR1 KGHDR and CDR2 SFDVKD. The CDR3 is CATSEPGITYNEQFF. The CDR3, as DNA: TGTGCCACCAGTGAGCCAGGGATCACCTACAATGAGCAGTTCTTC.

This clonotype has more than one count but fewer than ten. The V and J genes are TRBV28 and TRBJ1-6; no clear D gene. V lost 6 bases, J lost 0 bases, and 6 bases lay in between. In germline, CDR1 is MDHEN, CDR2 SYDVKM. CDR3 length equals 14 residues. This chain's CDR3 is CASSLSSYNSPLHF. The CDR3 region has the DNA TGTGCCAGCAGCCTCTCCTCCTATAATTCACCCCTCCACTTT.